This TCR beta chain was recorded in a study of blood T cells in healthy people across ages (dated by TCRdb to between 2015 and 2017). With respect to the entire study: Template switching captured roughly one uniquely barcoded TCR beta cDNA molecule per two T cells in model experiments. To avoid experimental bias, donors of different ages were distributed randomly across sequencing lanes. Using deep sequencing normalized with unique cDNA molecular identifiers, the study measured how TCR beta repertoire diversity changes with age. The study analyzed two additional independent replicas of 1 million unique cDNA reads from the same blood draw for two donors, one aged 18 to 30 and one aged 80 or older. Four age groups were formed from the donors: young (average around 15 years), middle-aged (more than 35), aged (about 62) and long-lived (roughly 81). Broader findings and caveats from the paper: Observed TCR beta diversity correlated strongly with the percentage of naive T cells measured by flow cytometry. Because profiling used bulk unsorted PBMCs, naive and antigen-experienced compartments could not be compared conclusively. As age increased, observed TCR beta diversity per million T cells dropped in a roughly linear way, and a significant reduction was already evident by age 40. Because donor CMV infection status was unknown, age-related changes in expanded clonotypes were potentially confounded. The long-lived group showed more naive CD4+ T cells, fewer expanded clones and increased TCR diversity than the aged group, suggesting age selection. Estimates of total diversity based on one million sequenced T cells were regarded as lower bounds and as underestimates.

Library creation used 5' RACE. Sequencing took place on an Illumina HiSeq 2500. A second PCR of about 6 to 12 cycles was performed with a sample-barcoded 5' primer and a J-beta primer mix. Each TCR beta cDNA molecule received a unique molecular identifier from a template-switch 5' adaptor carrying 12 random nucleotides. At least 3 million CDR3-containing paired-end reads were obtained from each sample. First-strand cDNA was synthesized from all RNA with the Mint cDNA synthesis kit, primed by a TRBC-specific oligonucleotide. All cDNA was treated with uracil-DNA glycosylase and then went through a first 18-cycle PCR with the universal primers M1SS and BC2_uni_R. The authors' analysis ran thus. Each sample was normalized by randomly selecting 1 million high-quality reads, each carrying a distinct molecular identifier. Reads with shared molecular identifiers were discarded instead of being binned into consensus sequences. MiTCR, with a Q25 quality threshold and the strictest error-elimination algorithm, was used for CDR3 identification, clonotype clustering and error correction. A nonparametric unseen species model using Euler transformation provided a lower-bound estimate of total TCR beta diversity. Using fastp at Q25 and MiXCR, TCRdb reprocessed the public reads and kept productive beta chains. CDR3 protein duplicates are merged, each entry listing the most common genes and DNA. These V and J calls derive from TCRdb rather than the authors' analysis. The sample includes around 1.5 million distinct CDR3 sequences, with approximately 59% observed a single time. The ten largest clones add up to 6.5% to 8.5% of the sample.

Donors were 39 systemically healthy Caucasian individuals from Russia aged roughly 6 to 100 years. Each donor gave around 9.9 milliliters of peripheral blood, collected into EDTA-treated Vacutainer tubes. Ficoll-Paque density-gradient centrifugation was used to isolate PBMCs, with at least 6.5 million obtained per sample. Total RNA, at least 6 micrograms per sample, was extracted from PBMCs with Trizol reagent. For every donor, flow cytometry on a PBMC aliquot measured the percentage of naive CD45RAhigh/CD27high T cells. As concerns this clonotype: This clone's antigen is unknown. No per-base quality is available; no much larger clone lies one base away.

Material: blood. This TCR was sampled from a man between 18 and 29 years old in good health.

The DNA sequence is TGTGCCAGCAGTTACTCGACAGTTCATCAGCCCCAGCATTTT. Translated, it gives CASSYSTVHQPQHF. Recombination joined TRBV6-2 or TRBV6-3 with TRBJ1-5, and possibly TRBD1, on 5 matching bases. Looking up the germline V gene yields CDR1 MNHEY and CDR2 SVGEGT. Deletion took 0 bases off V and 5 bases off J, with a span of 8 bases between the germline ends. Reading from cysteine to phenylalanine, the CDR3 counts 14 amino acids. Just CDR3 DNA is preserved here, 42 bases in frame from base 1.